A single sample is the source of the 3 T cell receptor beta chains below, sequenced in a study of blood T cell repertoires in COVID-19. Sequenced by immunoSEQ multiplex PCR; TCRdb stores in-frame clones only, minus some. The repertoire has fewer than 50,000 clones, around 89% of them found once; the top ten carry around 9.6%. Sequencing was carried out using peripheral blood. The receptors originated from a middle-aged man with active COVID-19.

This chain links TRBV30 with TRBJ1-5; D is ambiguous. Trimming shortened V by 2 bases and J by 6 bases, and 11 bases separated the two germline ends. Germline lookup yields CDR1 GTSNPN and CDR2 SVGIG (reference sequence). The CDR3 runs 13 residues. The CDR3 DNA reads as TGTGCCTGGAGTTTAGGAGTGGGTCAGCCCCAGCATTTT. Amino acid sequence: CAWSLGVGQPQHF.

The chain links TRBV11-1 to TRBJ2-1, with 9 positions matching TRBD2. From germline, CDR1 is SGHAT and CDR2 FQDESV (reference sequence). V was clipped by 7 bases and J by 5 bases; unmatched bases: 12. CDR3 length: 16 amino acids. The CDR3 protein is CASNLRWRGGDNEQFF. CDR3 DNA: TGTGCCAGCAACCTGCGGTGGCGGGGGGGCGACAATGAGCAGTTCTTC.

This clone appeared once. The J gene is TRBJ1-4, the V gene TRBV11-2; maybe TRBD1 (5 bases). Germline V gene lookup returns CDR1 SGHAT and CDR2 FQNNGV. With 4 bases removed from V and 8 bases from J, the gap between germline ends came to 17 bases. The CDR3 length is 15 residues. The CDR3 is CASSSPGGSWEKLFF. The CDR3 DNA sequence: TGTGCCAGCAGCTCGCCCGGGGGGTCTTGGGAAAAACTGTTTTTT.